This T cell receptor beta chain derives from a study of a mutant IDH1 vaccine in newly diagnosed glioma. In the study overall: Vaccines were begun 4-6 weeks after radiotherapy alone, or with temozolomide cycles. Former treatment meant radiotherapy, temozolomide, or both; the majority had gotten both.

Comment on this clone: Its target is not known.

The sample's time point: week 23, last vaccination. The content of each vaccine dose was 300 ug of mutant IDH1 20-mer peptide, and topical imiquimod accompanied it. New IDH1-mutant, ATRX-lost WHO grade 3 or 4 astrocytomas occurred in donors. The assay was immunoSEQ multiplex PCR, and TCRdb's table has in-frame clones only and misses some. The table has tens of thousands of clones, 85% seen once. The trim removed 5 bases at V and 8 bases at J, leaving 9 bases unmatched. Germline V lookup: CDR1 LNHDA, CDR2 SQIVND (reference sequence). This CDR3 is built from 15 residues. The genes are TRBV19 and TRBJ1-4; 9 bases line up with TRBD1. The source was PBMCs, collected from a glioma patient whose treatment included an IDH1 peptide vaccine. The origin of this receptor is a man aged 25-45 years with glioma. Some clones in this sample may be carry-over from other donors' samples. CDR3 coding DNA: TGTGCCAGTAGTTTATGGGACAGGGCGGACGAAAAACTGTTTTTT. The encoded protein is CASSLWDRADEKLFF.